These T cell receptor beta chains were read from a single sample in a study of blood T cells in healthy people across ages. Each CDR3 protein gets one entry after TCRdb re-called the 5' RACE reads with MiXCR. The data hold more than 500,000 distinct CDR3 sequences, with about 26% observed a single time. The sequencing sample was made of blood. Receptor source: a woman aged 70 to 79 in good health. Both conserved end residues are part of each CDR3. The order of the fields is CDR3 DNA, CDR3 protein, J gene, clone size, D gene, V gene. The D gene is left open where the match is weak. Not every row has a clone size; where given, it reads once, few, many or a size class.

cdr3_nt: TGTGCCAGCAGCTCCGGACAGGGAGCAGAGACCCAGTACTTC
cdr3_aa: CASSSGQGAETQYF
j_call: TRBJ2-5
clone_size: many
d_call: TRBD1
v_call: TRBV7-7

cdr3_nt: TGTGCCAGCAGCTTTAAGGTGGCAGGGGAGACCTTATTAGCCAAAAACATTCAGTACTTC
cdr3_aa: CASSFKVAGETLLAKNIQYF
j_call: TRBJ2-4
clone_size: .
d_call: .
v_call: TRBV11-2

cdr3_nt: TGTGCCAGCTCAGCCTCGACAGGGGGCAATGAGCAGTTCTTC
cdr3_aa: CASSASTGGNEQFF
j_call: TRBJ2-1
clone_size: few
d_call: TRBD1
v_call: TRBV27

cdr3_nt: TGCAGTGCTAGTGCTCCGAGTTACACAGATACGCAGTATTTT
cdr3_aa: CSASAPSYTDTQYF
j_call: TRBJ2-3
clone_size: .
d_call: .
v_call: TRBV20-1

cdr3_nt: TGTGCCAGCAGCTATGCAGGGACGACAGATACGCAGCATTTT
cdr3_aa: CASSYAGTTDTQHF
j_call: TRBJ1-5
clone_size: few
d_call: .
v_call: TRBV7-9

cdr3_nt: TGTGCCAGCAGCGTACAGGGGAATTCACCCCTCCACTTT
cdr3_aa: CASSVQGNSPLHF
j_call: TRBJ1-6
clone_size: .
d_call: TRBD1
v_call: TRBV12-3/TRBV12-4

cdr3_nt: TGCAGCGTCGCGCCAACCGGGACAAGCACAGATACGCAGTATTTT
cdr3_aa: CSVAPTGTSTDTQYF
j_call: TRBJ2-3
clone_size: few
d_call: .
v_call: TRBV29-1

cdr3_nt: TGCGCCAGCAGCCTTCAACAGGATATCCAAGAGACCCAGTACTTC
cdr3_aa: CASSLQQDIQETQYF
j_call: TRBJ2-5
clone_size: few
d_call: .
v_call: TRBV5-1

cdr3_nt: TGTGCCAGCAGTTACTCGCGTGCTAGCGGGGGGTACGAGCAGTACTTC
cdr3_aa: CASSYSRASGGYEQYF
j_call: TRBJ2-7
clone_size: many
d_call: TRBD2
v_call: TRBV6-5

cdr3_nt: TGTGCCAGCAGCCCGGGAGGGAAGGTCACTAATGAAAAACTGTTTTTT
cdr3_aa: CASSPGGKVTNEKLFF
j_call: TRBJ1-4
clone_size: .
d_call: .
v_call: TRBV13

cdr3_nt: TGCAGTGCTAGAGATTTGTCTAGCGGATTAACCGGGGAGCTGTTTTTT
cdr3_aa: CSARDLSSGLTGELFF
j_call: TRBJ2-2
clone_size: .
d_call: TRBD2
v_call: TRBV20-1

cdr3_nt: TGTGCCAGCAGCTTAGGAGCGGGGGGACCCACAGATACGCAGTATTTT
cdr3_aa: CASSLGAGGPTDTQYF
j_call: TRBJ2-3
clone_size: few
d_call: TRBD2
v_call: TRBV7-9

cdr3_nt: TGTGCCATCAGGGGACTCCTAGATAGCTCCTACGAGCAGTACTTC
cdr3_aa: CAIRGLLDSSYEQYF
j_call: TRBJ2-7
clone_size: .
d_call: .
v_call: TRBV10-3

cdr3_nt: TGTGCCAGCAGTTACTCTGGCAGGGGGGGTAACTATGGCTACACCTTC
cdr3_aa: CASSYSGRGGNYGYTF
j_call: TRBJ1-2
clone_size: .
d_call: TRBD1
v_call: TRBV6-5

cdr3_nt: TGTGCCACCAGCAGAGATCCCGACAGTTTCAATGAGCAGTTCTTC
cdr3_aa: CATSRDPDSFNEQFF
j_call: TRBJ2-1
clone_size: few
d_call: .
v_call: TRBV15

cdr3_nt: TGTGCCAGCAGCCAAAAAGGAGCAGCGGGGGGGGGCCAAGAGACCCAGTACTTC
cdr3_aa: CASSQKGAAGGGQETQYF
j_call: TRBJ2-5
clone_size: .
d_call: TRBD2
v_call: TRBV4-2

cdr3_nt: TGCAGCGTTGAAGGTGGGGCTCGGGTAACAGATACGCAGTATTTT
cdr3_aa: CSVEGGARVTDTQYF
j_call: TRBJ2-3
clone_size: .
d_call: .
v_call: TRBV29-1

cdr3_nt: TGTGCCAGCAGCAGGGGACAGGACCCCGGCTATGGCTACACCTTC
cdr3_aa: CASSRGQDPGYGYTF
j_call: TRBJ1-2
clone_size: .
d_call: TRBD1
v_call: TRBV6-6

cdr3_nt: TGTGCCAGTAGTATCCAGAGGAACACTGAAGCTTTCTTT
cdr3_aa: CASSIQRNTEAFF
j_call: TRBJ1-1
clone_size: .
d_call: .
v_call: TRBV19

cdr3_nt: TGTGCCAGCAGCTTAGACAATCTCCAAGAGACCCAGTACTTC
cdr3_aa: CASSLDNLQETQYF
j_call: TRBJ2-5
clone_size: .
d_call: .
v_call: TRBV11-2

cdr3_nt: TGTGCCAGCAGCTTTTCAGGGGAGAGTGGCTACACCTTC
cdr3_aa: CASSFSGESGYTF
j_call: TRBJ1-2
clone_size: many
d_call: .
v_call: TRBV7-2

cdr3_nt: TGTGCCAGCAGTATCGGTTCCGGAAGCTACACCTTC
cdr3_aa: CASSIGSGSYTF
j_call: TRBJ1-2
clone_size: few
d_call: .
v_call: TRBV12-3/TRBV12-4

cdr3_nt: TGTGCCAGCAGCCCTCAGTCATCGAGGGGGGACAATGAGCAGTTCTTC
cdr3_aa: CASSPQSSRGDNEQFF
j_call: TRBJ2-1
clone_size: .
d_call: .
v_call: TRBV7-3

cdr3_nt: TGTGCCAGCAGCTCTATGGGCTCTGGGGCCAACGTCCTGACTTTC
cdr3_aa: CASSSMGSGANVLTF
j_call: TRBJ2-6
clone_size: .
d_call: .
v_call: TRBV11-3

cdr3_nt: TGTGCCAGCAGCCCCGGGAGCCAAACTGAAGCTTTCTTT
cdr3_aa: CASSPGSQTEAFF
j_call: TRBJ1-1
clone_size: .
d_call: .
v_call: TRBV12-3/TRBV12-4

cdr3_nt: TGCGCCAGCAGCCAAGAACGGGGGGCCGGAGTGACCCGGTACTTC
cdr3_aa: CASSQERGAGVTRYF
j_call: TRBJ2-5
clone_size: few
d_call: .
v_call: TRBV4-3

cdr3_nt: TGTGCCAGCAACTCCCCCGGGGAGACCATGAACACTGAAGCTTTCTTT
cdr3_aa: CASNSPGETMNTEAFF
j_call: TRBJ1-1
clone_size: .
d_call: .
v_call: TRBV12-3/TRBV12-4

cdr3_nt: TGTGCCAGCAGCCCCTTACAGGGGGCGACCGGGGAGCTGTTTTTT
cdr3_aa: CASSPLQGATGELFF
j_call: TRBJ2-2
clone_size: .
d_call: TRBD1
v_call: TRBV12-3/TRBV12-4

cdr3_nt: TGTGCCTGGAGTGTAAATAGCGGGGGGGCTCAAAACATTCAGTACTTC
cdr3_aa: CAWSVNSGGAQNIQYF
j_call: TRBJ2-4
clone_size: .
d_call: TRBD2
v_call: TRBV30

cdr3_nt: TGTGCCAGCAGCTGGACAGGGTTGGGTGAGCAGTTCTTC
cdr3_aa: CASSWTGLGEQFF
j_call: TRBJ2-1
clone_size: few
d_call: TRBD1
v_call: TRBV7-9

cdr3_nt: TGTGCCATCAGTGAGTCGGGCAGTCAAGAGACCCAGTACTTC
cdr3_aa: CAISESGSQETQYF
j_call: TRBJ2-5
clone_size: .
d_call: .
v_call: TRBV10-3

cdr3_nt: TGCAGTGCTAGGACCCGGAACAGGGGGTCGAGCTACACCTTC
cdr3_aa: CSARTRNRGSSYTF
j_call: TRBJ1-2
clone_size: .
d_call: TRBD1
v_call: TRBV20-1

cdr3_nt: TGTGCCATCAGTGCCGGGACTAGCATTAATGAGCAGTTCTTC
cdr3_aa: CAISAGTSINEQFF
j_call: TRBJ2-1
clone_size: .
d_call: TRBD2
v_call: TRBV10-3

cdr3_nt: TGTGCCAGCAGCCAAGCGTTGTCCGGAGGCTACACCTTC
cdr3_aa: CASSQALSGGYTF
j_call: TRBJ1-2
clone_size: few
d_call: .
v_call: TRBV3-1

cdr3_nt: TGCAGCGTTTCCTCGCTAGGGACCGGAAACATTCAGTACTTC
cdr3_aa: CSVSSLGTGNIQYF
j_call: TRBJ2-4
clone_size: many
d_call: .
v_call: TRBV29-1

cdr3_nt: TGCGCCAGCAGCTTGGACGGGCGGACTGAAGCTTTCTTT
cdr3_aa: CASSLDGRTEAFF
j_call: TRBJ1-1
clone_size: .
d_call: .
v_call: TRBV5-1

cdr3_nt: TGTGCCTGGCGTATCGCGGGGGGTGCGGATACGCAGTATTTT
cdr3_aa: CAWRIAGGADTQYF
j_call: TRBJ2-3
clone_size: .
d_call: TRBD2
v_call: TRBV30

cdr3_nt: TGTGCCTGGAGTGACCCGGCGGAGACCCAGTACTTC
cdr3_aa: CAWSDPAETQYF
j_call: TRBJ2-5
clone_size: .
d_call: .
v_call: TRBV30

cdr3_nt: TGCAGCGTACACAGGGGGGGTCTGGGCTACACCTTC
cdr3_aa: CSVHRGGLGYTF
j_call: TRBJ1-2
clone_size: .
d_call: TRBD1
v_call: TRBV29-1

cdr3_nt: TGTGCCAGCAGTTTACTCTCTCCGTTTAGTCCAAACACCGGGGAGCTGTTTTTT
cdr3_aa: CASSLLSPFSPNTGELFF
j_call: TRBJ2-2
clone_size: .
d_call: .
v_call: TRBV6-5

cdr3_nt: TGTGCCAGCAGCCAGAGACGAGGCCACTATGGCTACACCTTC
cdr3_aa: CASSQRRGHYGYTF
j_call: TRBJ1-2
clone_size: .
d_call: .
v_call: TRBV7-2

cdr3_nt: TGTGCCAGCAGCTTAGGACTAGCGAGATACGAGCAGTACTTC
cdr3_aa: CASSLGLARYEQYF
j_call: TRBJ2-7
clone_size: few
d_call: TRBD2
v_call: TRBV7-2

cdr3_nt: TGTGCCAGCAGCTATCAGGGGCCTGGGGTCTCTGAAGCTTTCTTT
cdr3_aa: CASSYQGPGVSEAFF
j_call: TRBJ1-1
clone_size: few
d_call: .
v_call: TRBV6-5

cdr3_nt: TGTGCCAGCAAACAGGACCTGTACCAAGAGACCCAGTACTTC
cdr3_aa: CASKQDLYQETQYF
j_call: TRBJ2-5
clone_size: few
d_call: .
v_call: TRBV27

cdr3_nt: TGTGCCATCAGGGGGACAGGCATCCTCTACGAGCAGTACTTC
cdr3_aa: CAIRGTGILYEQYF
j_call: TRBJ2-7
clone_size: few
d_call: TRBD1
v_call: TRBV10-3

cdr3_nt: TGTGCCAGCAGGAGAGAGCGGACTAATGAAAAACTGTTTTTT
cdr3_aa: CASRRERTNEKLFF
j_call: TRBJ1-4
clone_size: .
d_call: .
v_call: TRBV6-1

cdr3_nt: TGTGCCAGCAGCTACCAGGGGGCGTTGGGCTACACCTTC
cdr3_aa: CASSYQGALGYTF
j_call: TRBJ1-2
clone_size: many
d_call: TRBD1
v_call: TRBV6-5

cdr3_nt: TGTGCCAGCAGCCAGAGCGCGGGGGGAGGTAATGAGCAGTTCTTC
cdr3_aa: CASSQSAGGGNEQFF
j_call: TRBJ2-1
clone_size: few
d_call: TRBD2
v_call: TRBV3-1

cdr3_nt: TGCAGTGCTAGGGGGAACGGTTCACCCCTCCACTTT
cdr3_aa: CSARGNGSPLHF
j_call: TRBJ1-6
clone_size: few
d_call: .
v_call: TRBV20-1

cdr3_nt: TGCGCCAGCAGCCAAGATCTGCGGGGCGGGGGTAACATTCAGTACTTC
cdr3_aa: CASSQDLRGGGNIQYF
j_call: TRBJ2-4
clone_size: .
d_call: TRBD2
v_call: TRBV4-1

cdr3_nt: TGTGCCAGCAGCTACGGGACTGGGAACCAAGAGACCCAGTACTTC
cdr3_aa: CASSYGTGNQETQYF
j_call: TRBJ2-5
clone_size: .
d_call: .
v_call: TRBV7-3

cdr3_nt: TGTGCCAGCAGCTTCGGACTGATCTCTGGGGCCAACGTCCTGACTTTC
cdr3_aa: CASSFGLISGANVLTF
j_call: TRBJ2-6
clone_size: .
d_call: .
v_call: TRBV5-6

cdr3_nt: TGTGCCAGCAGTTACTCGAGAAGTCCTATTTCCTACAATGAGCAGTTCTTC
cdr3_aa: CASSYSRSPISYNEQFF
j_call: TRBJ2-1
clone_size: .
d_call: .
v_call: TRBV6-5

cdr3_nt: TGTGCCAGCAGCTTGAGCGGGGCGGTAGGGGAGCTGTTTTTT
cdr3_aa: CASSLSGAVGELFF
j_call: TRBJ2-2
clone_size: few
d_call: TRBD2
v_call: TRBV7-3

cdr3_nt: TGTGCCAGCAGTGAGGTGGCAGGGTATGGCTACACCTTC
cdr3_aa: CASSEVAGYGYTF
j_call: TRBJ1-2
clone_size: .
d_call: .
v_call: TRBV2